A selection of T cell receptor beta chains follows, all from one sample in a study of T cells in Graves' hyperthyroidism and ophthalmopathy. TCRdb ran MiXCR on the multiplex PCR reads and lists one entry per CDR3 protein. The repertoire holds hundreds of thousands of distinct CDR3 sequences, around a quarter seen once, with approximately 10% in the top ten. Material for sequencing was blood. These receptors came from a woman aged 25-40 years with Graves' ophthalmopathy. Both conserved end residues are part of each CDR3. Fields, in order: J gene, D gene, V gene, clone size, CDR3 DNA, CDR3 protein. The D gene is left open where the match is weak. Some rows have no size entry. The others give once, few or many, or a class for an expanded clone.

TRBJ1-5,-,TRBV6-1,few,TGTGCCAGCAGTCCCCGGGGGTTAAGCAATCAGCCCCAGCATTTT,CASSPRGLSNQPQHF
TRBJ1-1,TRBD1,TRBV19,many,TGTGCCAGTACCCCGGACCCCTCAGGGGGGGAAGCTTTCTTT,CASTPDPSGGEAFF
TRBJ2-7,-,TRBV20-1,many,TGCAGTGCTAGACCGACAGATTCTCCTTTCTCCTACGAGCAGTACTTC,CSARPTDSPFSYEQYF
TRBJ2-6,-,TRBV7-3,-,TGTGCCAGCAGCTTACTAGGTGGAGGATCCTCTGGGGCCAACGTCCTGACTTTC,CASSLLGGGSSGANVLTF
TRBJ2-7,-,TRBV6-5,-,TGTGCCAGCAGTTACGACTCCTCAGGGTACGAGCAGTACTTC,CASSYDSSGYEQYF
TRBJ2-6,TRBD1,TRBV11-1,-,TGTGCCAGCAGCTTTACAGGGGTTTCTGGGGCCAACGTCCTGACTTTC,CASSFTGVSGANVLTF
TRBJ1-2,-,TRBV2,many,TGTGCCAGCAGTGAACCCCGTAATCGTTTCGGATCTAACTATGGCTACACCTTC,CASSEPRNRFGSNYGYTF
TRBJ2-5,-,TRBV6-5,-,TGTGCCAGCAGTTACGGGGCATTAGAGACCCAGTACTTC,CASSYGALETQYF
TRBJ2-7,-,TRBV6-2/TRBV6-3,few,TGTGCCAGCAGTTACTCGAGATCCCGGCGGTCGTCGTTAAGGGACGAGCAGTACTTC,CASSYSRSRRSSLRDEQYF
TRBJ1-1,-,TRBV5-6,-,TGTGCCAGCAGCGGGCGACCAGAGGGCGGTAGGTGGATGAACACTGAAGCTTTCTTT,CASSGRPEGGRWMNTEAFF
TRBJ1-1,-,TRBV30,-,TGTGCCTGGAGTGCACCGGGACGGCAGAACACTGAAGCTTTCTTT,CAWSAPGRQNTEAFF
TRBJ1-2,TRBD1,TRBV6-1,many,TGTGCCAGCAAGCCCGCCGGACAGGGGGGTTATGGCTACACCTTC,CASKPAGQGGYGYTF
TRBJ2-5,TRBD2,TRBV3-1,many,TGTGCCAGCAGCCAAGATATGCGGGGGGTGTACCAAGAGACCCAGTACTTC,CASSQDMRGVYQETQYF
TRBJ2-5,TRBD2,TRBV6-2/TRBV6-3,many,TGTGCCAGCAGACGGATGGCTAGCGGGGCAAACCAAGAGACCCAGTACTTC,CASRRMASGANQETQYF
TRBJ2-7,TRBD1,TRBV6-2/TRBV6-3,few,TGTGCCAGCAGCCAAGAGCCGGGACAGGGGACCTACGAGCAGTACTTC,CASSQEPGQGTYEQYF
TRBJ1-5,TRBD1,TRBV15,many,TGTGCCACCAGCACTGGACAGGGGGGACAGCCCCAGCATTTT,CATSTGQGGQPQHF
TRBJ2-5,-,TRBV14,-,TGTGCCAGCAGCCAAGATTTGGGAGTCCAAGAGACCCAGTACTTC,CASSQDLGVQETQYF
TRBJ2-7,-,TRBV2,many,TGTGCCAGCAGTGAAGCGCGAGGCCGGAGCTCCTACGAGCAGTACTTC,CASSEARGRSSYEQYF
TRBJ1-5,-,TRBV6-2/TRBV6-3,many,TGTGCCAGTAAAACGACGGTTAGCAATCAGCCCCAGCATTTT,CASKTTVSNQPQHF
TRBJ2-7,TRBD2,TRBV6-1,-,TGTGCCAGCAGTGAGGACAGCGGGAGCTCCTACGAGCAGTACTTC,CASSEDSGSSYEQYF
TRBJ1-2,-,TRBV11-1,-,TGTGCCAGCAGCCCTGGGGAGGCGGATGGCTACACCTTC,CASSPGEADGYTF
TRBJ2-2,-,TRBV29-1,-,TGCAGCGTTGGGACTACTCGATTCAACACCGGGGAGCTGTTTTTT,CSVGTTRFNTGELFF
TRBJ1-5,-,TRBV6-2/TRBV6-3,many,TGTGCCAGCAGTTACGAGGGCAGGGCGGGTCAGCCCCAGCATTTT,CASSYEGRAGQPQHF
TRBJ1-1,-,TRBV28,many,TGTGCCAGCAGTTCGCAACAGCAAATGAACACTGAAGCTTTCTTT,CASSSQQQMNTEAFF
TRBJ2-1,-,TRBV12-5,-,TGTGCTAGTGGCCCCGGGACTTCCTCCTACAATGAGCAGTTCTTC,CASGPGTSSYNEQFF
TRBJ1-1,-,TRBV20-1,many,TGCAGTCCCGGCACCCCCTCTCAGGGATCCGAAGCTTTCTTT,CSPGTPSQGSEAFF
TRBJ1-1,-,TRBV5-1,-,TGCGCCAGCAGCATGGACAGAGGGAACACTGAAGCTTTCTTT,CASSMDRGNTEAFF
TRBJ2-2,TRBD1,TRBV12-3/TRBV12-4,many,TGTGCCAGCAGCCAGGGGGCTATCGGGGAGCTGTTTTTT,CASSQGAIGELFF
TRBJ1-5,-,TRBV19,many,TGTGCCAGCACACAACTTGGGTTCGATCAGCCCCAGCATTTT,CASTQLGFDQPQHF
TRBJ1-5,-,TRBV4-3,many,TGCGCCAGCAGCCAAGATGCGGGGAACCAGCCCCAGCATTTT,CASSQDAGNQPQHF
TRBJ1-2,-,TRBV24-1,many,TGTGCCACCAGTGATCCGCAGGGCTACTATGGCTACACCTTC,CATSDPQGYYGYTF
TRBJ1-5,-,TRBV28,-,TGTGCCAGTTGTATGGGTCAGCCCCAGCATTTT,CASCMGQPQHF
TRBJ2-7,-,TRBV20-1,-,TGCAGTGCTAGCCGGGACGGAGCCTCCTACGAGCAGTACTTC,CSASRDGASYEQYF
TRBJ2-7,-,TRBV9,many,TGTGCCAGCAGCGTAGGCGGTCAGGGTAACGAGCAGTACTTC,CASSVGGQGNEQYF
TRBJ1-5,-,TRBV20-1,many,TGCAGTGCTAGAGATCCCCAAGGGAAGGAGCAGCCCCAGCATTTT,CSARDPQGKEQPQHF
TRBJ2-2,TRBD1,TRBV5-5,few,TGTGCCAGCAGCACGACAGGGATCGGGGAGCTGTTTTTT,CASSTTGIGELFF
TRBJ2-7,TRBD1,TRBV27,few,TGTGCCAGCAGTTTATCGGGATTGACAGGGACAACCTACGAGCAGTACTTC,CASSLSGLTGTTYEQYF
TRBJ1-2,-,TRBV6-5,many,TGTGCCAGCAGTTACTCTAGGGGGAACTATGGCTACACCTTC,CASSYSRGNYGYTF
TRBJ1-4,-,TRBV2,many,TGTGCCAGCAGATCTGGGGGTGGGACTAATGAAAAACTGTTTTTT,CASRSGGGTNEKLFF
TRBJ1-1,-,TRBV4-1,many,TGCGCCAGCAGCCCGAGACGGGGGATGAACACTGAAGCTTTCTTT,CASSPRRGMNTEAFF
TRBJ1-1,-,TRBV6-1,-,TGTGCCAGCCTAGGTACCTTGAACACTGAAGCTTTCTTT,CASLGTLNTEAFF
TRBJ1-5,-,TRBV28,-,TGTGCCAGCAGTGAAATTCAGGGGACTCAGCCCCAGCATTTT,CASSEIQGTQPQHF
TRBJ1-1,-,TRBV27,many,TGTGCCAGCAGTCCCTGGGACAAGGGCACTGAAGCTTTCTTT,CASSPWDKGTEAFF
TRBJ1-1,TRBD1,TRBV6-5,many,TGTGCCAGCAGTTACGATACCCCAGGGGGTATGAACACTGAAGCTTTCTTT,CASSYDTPGGMNTEAFF
TRBJ1-2,-,TRBV20-1,many,TGCAGTGCTCCAGACCTTAACTATGGCTACACCTTC,CSAPDLNYGYTF
TRBJ2-2,-,TRBV7-9,-,TGTGCCAGCAGCCCGATCGTGGTCCCCGGGGAGCTGTTTTTT,CASSPIVVPGELFF
TRBJ2-4,TRBD1,TRBV10-3,few,TGTGCCATCAGGGACAGGGAAAAAAACATTCAGTACTTC,CAIRDREKNIQYF
TRBJ2-4,-,TRBV20-1,-,TGCAGTGCTTTTGATGGCAGGGGACGGGGCAGTCAGTACTTC,CSAFDGRGRGSQYF
TRBJ1-3,-,TRBV7-6,many,TGTGCCAGCAGCCCCTCAGTGAACGGAAACACCATATATTTT,CASSPSVNGNTIYF
TRBJ2-5,-,TRBV9,many,TGTGCCAGCAGCGTAGGGGCAGGGCTGTTCCAAGAGACCCAGTACTTC,CASSVGAGLFQETQYF
TRBJ2-7,TRBD2,TRBV19,many,TGTGCCAGTAGTATACCGGCTAGCGGGGGCCTTACCTACGAGCAGTACTTC,CASSIPASGGLTYEQYF
TRBJ2-6,-,TRBV12-3/TRBV12-4,many,TGTGCCAGCAGTTTACCGGGGGTAACTGGGGCCAACGTCCTGACTTTC,CASSLPGVTGANVLTF